This entry is about one TCR beta chain. Germline V gene lookup returns CDR1 SQVTM and CDR2 ANQGSEA. CDR3 size: 13 residues. V dropped 6 bases and J dropped 2 bases, with 12 bases sitting between them. This entry belongs to a study of blood T cell repertoires in COVID-19. Study-level information: Researchers got acute and convalescent COVID-19 samples from the United States, Italy and Spain.

It was during active infection that Seattle patients were enrolled and then longitudinally followed. Sequenced by immunoSEQ multiplex PCR; TCRdb stores in-frame clones only, minus some. The sample holds 95,000 to 150,000 clones, almost 90% seen once. The chain combines TRBV29-1 with TRBJ2-3, with D perhaps TRBD2 (6 bases). Sequenced: peripheral blood. The sequence was collected from a woman aged 55 to 70 with COVID-19, enrolled during active disease. The CDR3 bases are TGCAGCGTGGGAGGACTGTTCACAGATACGCAGTATTTT. Translating it yields CSVGGLFTDTQYF.